Detailed here is one T cell receptor (beta chain). CDR3 length: 16 residues. Germline-derived CDR1 and CDR2 are SGHTA and FQGNSA. Trimming took 3 bases from V and 2 from J; bases not matched to a gene: 9. Sequencing libraries for TCR beta were prepared with iRepertoire HTBI primers and Arm-PCR of CDR3 regions. TCRdb passed the multiplex PCR reads through MiXCR, listing each CDR3 protein once. This sample carries approximately 400,000 distinct CDR3 sequences, 12% of them seen once, and the ten largest clones take approximately 17%. The data derive from a study of regulatory T cells in long-lasting Graves disease. Time point defined: newly diagnosed GD, antithyroid drugs for less than 3 months. PBMC RNA was the source of the TCR library. American Thyroid Association guidelines served as the basis for diagnosing Graves' disease. These same data were also listed under a study on T cells in Graves' hyperthyroidism and ophthalmopathy. That source notes: Expanded thyroid clonotypes (above 0.001) were mostly also found in blood.

This chain connects TRBV7-2 to TRBJ1-2; 7 bases line up with TRBD1. The material sequenced was peripheral blood mononuclear cells (PBMCs), taken at new diagnosis, from a patient treated with antithyroid drugs. This clonotype was obtained from a woman aged 18-29 years with Graves disease. The CDR3 loop is CASSFRVQQGNYGYTF. The CDR3 region has the DNA TGTGCCAGCAGCTTTCGCGTACAACAGGGGAACTATGGCTACACCTTC.